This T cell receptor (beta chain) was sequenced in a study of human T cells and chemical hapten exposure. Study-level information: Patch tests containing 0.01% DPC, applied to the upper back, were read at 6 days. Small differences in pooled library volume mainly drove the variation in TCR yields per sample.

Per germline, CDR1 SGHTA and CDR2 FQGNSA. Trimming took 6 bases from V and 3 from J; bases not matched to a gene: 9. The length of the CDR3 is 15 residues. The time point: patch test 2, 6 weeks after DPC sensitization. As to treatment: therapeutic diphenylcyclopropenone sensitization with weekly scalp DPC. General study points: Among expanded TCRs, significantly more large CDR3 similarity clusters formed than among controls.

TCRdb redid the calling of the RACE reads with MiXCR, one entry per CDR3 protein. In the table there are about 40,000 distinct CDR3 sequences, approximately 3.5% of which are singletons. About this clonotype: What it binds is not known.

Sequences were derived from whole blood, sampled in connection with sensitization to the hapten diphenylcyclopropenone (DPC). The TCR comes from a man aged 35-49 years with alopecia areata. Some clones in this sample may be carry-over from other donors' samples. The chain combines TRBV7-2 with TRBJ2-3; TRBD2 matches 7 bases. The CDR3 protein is CASRGRRERTDTQYF. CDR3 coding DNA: TGTGCCAGCAGGGGGCGGCGGGAGAGGACAGATACGCAGTATTTT.